These 8 T cell receptor beta chains were all obtained from the same sample, sequenced in a study of cytomegalovirus exposure and HLA in healthy donors. 60 Vbeta and 13 Jbeta primers were used in PCR. The data were produced by immunoSEQ multiplex PCR, yet TCRdb's version contains in-frame clones alone and is incomplete. The sample shows about 150,000 clones, 74% of them seen only once. The sequenced sample consisted of PBMCs. These receptors all stem from a man aged 25 to 45 in good health and CMV-seronegative.

The DNA for the CDR3 is TGTGCCAGCAGTGGCCGGGACAGGTCGAGCTCCTACGAGCAGTACTTC. Its protein is CASSGRDRSSSYEQYF. The rearrangement joins TRBV6-1 to TRBJ2-7, with 8 bases aligning to TRBD1. Losses at the gene ends were 4 bases for V and 0 bases for J; bases not matched to a gene: 8. The CDR3 is 16 amino acids. The germline V gene has CDR1 MNHNS and CDR2 SASEGT.

The chain combines TRBV7-9 with TRBJ2-5, with 15 positions matching TRBD2. Germline CDR1 is SEHNR and CDR2 is FQNEAQ (reference sequence). The ends lost 1 base at V and 0 bases at J; junction bases unmatched: 3. The CDR3 contains 18 residues. The CDR3 loop reads CASSLEGLAGGNQETQYF. The CDR3 DNA reads as TGTGCCAGCAGCTTAGAGGGACTAGCGGGGGGCAACCAAGAGACCCAGTACTTC. Supplemented by reference TRBV7-9 and TRBJ2-5, the full variable domain reads DTGVSQNPRHKITKRGQNVTFRCDPISEHNRLYWYRQTLGQGPEFLTYFQNEAQLEKSRLLSDRFSAERPKGSFSTLEIQRTEQGDSAMYLCASSLEGLAGGNQETQYFGPGTRLLVL.

J is TRBJ1-4 and V is TRBV15, with D uncertain. V was shortened by 1 base and J by 8 bases, with 5 bases between the two germline ends. This CDR3 is 12 amino acids long. The germline CDR1 and CDR2 sequences are LNHNV and YYDKDF (reference sequence). The CDR3 loop reads CATSRVEEKLFF. The DNA for the CDR3 is TGTGCCACCAGCAGAGTAGAAGAAAAACTGTTTTTT.

The chain joins TRBV30 to TRBJ2-3; no clear D gene. The ends were cut back, 0 bases at V and 0 bases at J, with 7 bases in the middle. Germline lookup yields CDR1 GTSNPN and CDR2 SVGIG (reference sequence). This CDR3 region has 14 residues. Here the CDR3 DNA reads TGTGCCTGGAGTGTTATAGCTAGCACAGATACGCAGTATTTT. It yields the protein CAWSVIASTDTQYF. The full variable domain, with the rest looked up from reference TRBV30 and TRBJ2-3, is SQTIHQWPATLVQPVGSPLSLECTVEGTSNPNLYWYRQAAGRGLQLLFYSVGIGQISSEVPQNLSASRPQDRQFILSSKKLLLSDSGFYLCAWSVIASTDTQYFGPGTRLTVL.

Notes on this clone: Germline is not matched at one junction end, which may reflect a read error. The CDR3 DNA is TGTGCCAGCAGCGTCGGGACTAGCGGGGACCAAGGGACCCAGTACTTC. As protein: CASSVGTSGDQGTQYF. J is TRBJ2-5 and V is TRBV9; TRBD2 aligns across 13 bases. The CDR3 is made up of 16 amino acids. In germline, CDR1 is SGDLS, CDR2 YYNGEE. The variable domain in full, with the rest retrieved from reference TRBV9 and TRBJ2-5, is DSGVTQTPKHLITATGQRVTLRCSPRSGDLSVYWYQQSLDQGLQFLIQYYNGEERAKGNILERFSAQQFPDLHSELNLSSLELGDSALYFCASSVGTSGDQGTQYFGPGTRLLVL.

The J gene is TRBJ1-1, the V gene TRBV2; a weak D match, TRBD1 (5 bases). The germline CDR1 and CDR2 sequences are SNHLY and FYNNEI. The CDR3 is 16 amino acids. V lost 2 bases and J 1 base, leaving 14 bases between the germline ends. The CDR3 sequence: CASSETQGITNTEAFF. CDR3 sequence (DNA): TGTGCCAGCAGTGAAACGCAGGGAATAACGAACACTGAAGCTTTCTTT. Filled out from reference TRBV2 and TRBJ1-1, the complete variable domain reads EPEVTQTPSHQVTQMGQEVILRCVPISNHLYFYWYRQILGQKVEFLVSFYNNEISEKSEIFDDQFSVERPDGSNFTLKIRSTKLEDSAMYFCASSETQGITNTEAFFGQGTRLTVV.

The chain has TRBV28 and TRBJ2-7; 9 bases are shared with TRBD2. Germline trimming cut 6 bases from V and 3 bases from J; bases unmatched to any gene: 9. The CDR3 runs to 15 residues. Germline CDR1 reads MDHEN; CDR2 reads SYDVKM. CDR3 bases: TGTGCCAGCAGCCCTCTAGCGGGGCGGCGCTACGAGCAGTACTTC. This sequence encodes CASSPLAGRRYEQYF.

This clone was seen a few times. The genes are TRBV6-5 and TRBJ2-7, with 10 bases aligning to TRBD1. The germline V gene encodes CDR1 MNHEY and CDR2 SVGAGI. CDR3 length equals 15 residues. With 7 bases clipped from V and 3 bases from J, the junction kept 9 bases outside the gene matches. The chain's CDR3 is CASIDMGQGIYEQYF. DNA of the CDR3: TGTGCCAGCATCGATATGGGACAGGGGATCTACGAGCAGTACTTC.